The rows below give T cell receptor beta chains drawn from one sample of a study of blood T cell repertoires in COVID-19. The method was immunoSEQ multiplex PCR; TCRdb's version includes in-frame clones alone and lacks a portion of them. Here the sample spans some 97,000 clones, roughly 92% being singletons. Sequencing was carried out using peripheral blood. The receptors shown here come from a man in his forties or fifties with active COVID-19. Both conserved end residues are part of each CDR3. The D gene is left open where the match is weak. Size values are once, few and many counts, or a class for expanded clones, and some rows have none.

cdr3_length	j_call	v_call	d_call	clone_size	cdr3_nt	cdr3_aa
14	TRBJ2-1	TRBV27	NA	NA	TGTGCCACCTCGCCCCGCGGCACTTTGAATGAGCAGTTCTTC	CATSPRGTLNEQFF
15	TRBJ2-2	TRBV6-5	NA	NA	TGTGCCAGCAACGGGGGTCTGGTGAACACCGGGGAGCTGTTTTTT	CASNGGLVNTGELFF
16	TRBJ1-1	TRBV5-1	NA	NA	TGCGCCAGCAGCTCCAACATGGCTGCAATGAACACTGAAGCTTTCTTT	CASSSNMAAMNTEAFF
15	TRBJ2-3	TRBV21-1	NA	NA	TGTGCCAGCAGCGTCCGGGACAGTTACACAGATACGCAGTATTTT	CASSVRDSYTDTQYF
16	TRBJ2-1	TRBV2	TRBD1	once	TGTGCCAGCAGTGGACTCGGACAGGGGAGCCACAATGAGCAGTTCTTC	CASSGLGQGSHNEQFF
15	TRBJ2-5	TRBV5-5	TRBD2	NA	TGTGCCAGCAGCTTGGCTAGCGGGATCCAAGAGACCCAGTACTTC	CASSLASGIQETQYF
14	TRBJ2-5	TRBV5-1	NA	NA	TGCGCCAGCAGCTTGGCCCGGGCGGGTGAGACCCAGTACTTC	CASSLARAGETQYF
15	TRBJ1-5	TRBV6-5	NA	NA	TGTGCCAGCAGCGCGACATGGGAGAGCAATCAGCCCCAGCATTTT	CASSATWESNQPQHF
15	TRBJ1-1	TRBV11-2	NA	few	TGTGCCAGCAGCCCACGACGGGGGGGATACACTGAAGCTTTCTTT	CASSPRRGGYTEAFF
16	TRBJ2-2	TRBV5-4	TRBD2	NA	TGTGCCAGCAGCAACCCTAGCGGCTCCACCGACGGGGAGCTGTTTTTT	CASSNPSGSTDGELFF
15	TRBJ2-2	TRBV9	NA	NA	TGTGCCAGCAGCCCCGGGACAGTGGAGGGCGGGGAGCTGTTTTTT	CASSPGTVEGGELFF
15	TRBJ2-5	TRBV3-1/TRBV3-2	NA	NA	TGTGCCAGCAGCCAAGCGGCGGGGATTGAAGAGACCCAGTACTTC	CASSQAAGIEETQYF
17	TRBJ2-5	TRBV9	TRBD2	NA	TGTGCCAGCAGCGCTGGGACTAGCGGGGGGAGGCAAGAGACCCAGTACTTC	CASSAGTSGGRQETQYF
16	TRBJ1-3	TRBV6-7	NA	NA	TGTGCCAGCAGTTACCCTCAGGGGCGCGCAGGAAACACCATATATTTT	CASSYPQGRAGNTIYF
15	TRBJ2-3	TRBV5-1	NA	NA	TGCGCCAGCAGCTTTTGGAGCGAGAGCACAGATACGCAGTATTTT	CASSFWSESTDTQYF
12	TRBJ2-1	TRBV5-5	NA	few	TGTGCCAGCAGCTTTGGTCTTAGTGAGCAGTTCTTC	CASSFGLSEQFF
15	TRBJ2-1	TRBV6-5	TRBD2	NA	TGTGCCAGCAGTTTAAGCGGGAGTGGTTACAATGAGCAGTTCTTC	CASSLSGSGYNEQFF
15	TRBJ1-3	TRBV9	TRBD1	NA	TGTGCCAGCAGCGGTGGGGGACAGGGGGCGAACACCATATATTTT	CASSGGGQGANTIYF
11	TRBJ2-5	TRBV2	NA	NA	TGTGCCACCCGCGGTACGGAGACCCAGTACTTC	CATRGTETQYF
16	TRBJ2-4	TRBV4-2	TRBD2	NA	TGTGCCAGCAGCCTGGCCGCGGGGACTAGCGAAAACATTCAGTACTTC	CASSLAAGTSENIQYF
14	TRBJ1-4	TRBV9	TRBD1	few	TGTGCCAGCAGCGAGGGACAGAGAAATGAAAAACTGTTTTTT	CASSEGQRNEKLFF
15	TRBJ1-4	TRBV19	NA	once	TGTGCCAGTACCCCGCGGGCACTAGCTAATGAAAAACTGTTTTTT	CASTPRALANEKLFF
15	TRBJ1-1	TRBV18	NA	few	TGTGCCAGCTCACCGCGGACAGTAATTAACACTGAAGCTTTCTTT	CASSPRTVINTEAFF
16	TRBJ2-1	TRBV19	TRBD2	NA	TGTGCCACCAAGTCACAGGGTGCGGGAGGGAACAATGAGCAGTTCTTC	CATKSQGAGGNNEQFF
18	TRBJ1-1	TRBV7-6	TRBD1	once	TGTGCCAGCAGCTCCTCCGGGACAGGGGCAGCCTTCAACACTGAAGCTTTCTTT	CASSSSGTGAAFNTEAFF
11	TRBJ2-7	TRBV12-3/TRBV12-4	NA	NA	TGTGCCAGCTCTTTGCGGGACGAGCAGTACTTC	CASSLRDEQYF
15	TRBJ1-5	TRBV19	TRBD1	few	TGTGCCAGTAGTCGCCGGGACAGCAACAATCAGCCCCAGCATTTT	CASSRRDSNNQPQHF
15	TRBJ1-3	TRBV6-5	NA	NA	TGTGCCAGCAGACCCGGGAGCCCCTCTGGAAACACCATATATTTT	CASRPGSPSGNTIYF
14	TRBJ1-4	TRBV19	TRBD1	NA	TGTGCCAGTAGTTGGCGGACAGGGGATGAAAAACTGTTTTTT	CASSWRTGDEKLFF
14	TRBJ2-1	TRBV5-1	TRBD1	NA	TGCGCCAGCAGCTTGGGACAGGGTCCAAATGAGCAGTTCTTC	CASSLGQGPNEQFF
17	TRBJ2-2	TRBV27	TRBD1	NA	TGTGCCAGCAGTTTAGGTTCGGGACAGGGGAACACCGGGGAGCTGTTTTTT	CASSLGSGQGNTGELFF
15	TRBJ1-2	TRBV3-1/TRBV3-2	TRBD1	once	TGTGCCAGCAGCCAAGATTCGCAGGGGGACTATGGCTACACCTTC	CASSQDSQGDYGYTF